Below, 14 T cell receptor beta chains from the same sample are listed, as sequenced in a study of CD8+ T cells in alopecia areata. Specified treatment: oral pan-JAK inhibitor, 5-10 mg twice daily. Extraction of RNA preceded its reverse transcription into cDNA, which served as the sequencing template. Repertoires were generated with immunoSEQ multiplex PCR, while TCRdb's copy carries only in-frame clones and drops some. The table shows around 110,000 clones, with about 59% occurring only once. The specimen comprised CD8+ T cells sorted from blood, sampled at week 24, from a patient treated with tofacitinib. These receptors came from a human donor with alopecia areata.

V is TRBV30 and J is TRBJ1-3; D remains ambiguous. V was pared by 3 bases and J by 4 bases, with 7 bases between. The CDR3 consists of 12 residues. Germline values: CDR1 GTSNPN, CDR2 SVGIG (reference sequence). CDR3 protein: CAWSPPGNTIYF. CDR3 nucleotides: TGTGCCTGGAGCCCGCCGGGAAACACCATATATTTT.

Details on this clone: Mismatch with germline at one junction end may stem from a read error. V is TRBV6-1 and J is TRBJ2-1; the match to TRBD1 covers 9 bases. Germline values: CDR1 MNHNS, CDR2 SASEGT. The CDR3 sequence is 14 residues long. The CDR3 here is CASRGQGVYNGQFF. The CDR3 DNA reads TGTGCCAGCAGGGGACAGGGAGTGTACAATGGGCAGTTCTTC.

CDR3 DNA: TGCGCCAGCAGGACCTGGGGGACCACAGATACGCAGTATTTT. This gives the protein CASRTWGTTDTQYF. The J gene is TRBJ2-3, the V gene TRBV5-1, with D perhaps TRBD1 or TRBD2 (5 bases each). The CDR3 length is 14 residues. From germline, CDR1 is SGHRS and CDR2 YFSETQ. Trimming took 5 bases from V and 2 from J, leaving 12 bases between them.

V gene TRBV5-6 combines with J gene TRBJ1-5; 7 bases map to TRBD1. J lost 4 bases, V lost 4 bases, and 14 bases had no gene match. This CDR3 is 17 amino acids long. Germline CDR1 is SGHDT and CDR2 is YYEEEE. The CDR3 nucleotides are TGTGCCAGCAGCGCCACAGGGGAGGGTTTCCCAAATCAGCCCCAGCATTTT. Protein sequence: CASSATGEGFPNQPQHF.

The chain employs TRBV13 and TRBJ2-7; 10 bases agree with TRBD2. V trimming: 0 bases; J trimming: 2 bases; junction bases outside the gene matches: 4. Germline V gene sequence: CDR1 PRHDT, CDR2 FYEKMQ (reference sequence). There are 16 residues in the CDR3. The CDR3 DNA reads TGTGCCAGCAGCTTAGGACTAGCGGGACCTACCTACGAGCAGTACTTC. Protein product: CASSLGLAGPTYEQYF.

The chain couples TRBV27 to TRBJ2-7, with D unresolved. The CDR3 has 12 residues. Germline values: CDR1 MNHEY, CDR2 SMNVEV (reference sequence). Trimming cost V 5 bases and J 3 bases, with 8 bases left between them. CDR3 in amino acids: CASSHQGYEQYF. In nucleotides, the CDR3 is TGTGCCAGCAGTCACCAAGGCTACGAGCAGTACTTC.

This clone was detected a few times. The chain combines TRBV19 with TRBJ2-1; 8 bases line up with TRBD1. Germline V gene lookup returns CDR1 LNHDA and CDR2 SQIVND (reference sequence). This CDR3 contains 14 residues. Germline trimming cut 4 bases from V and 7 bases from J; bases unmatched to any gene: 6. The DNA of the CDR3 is TGTGCCAGTAGTAGGGAGACAGGGGAGAATGAGCAGTTCTTC. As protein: CASSRETGENEQFF.

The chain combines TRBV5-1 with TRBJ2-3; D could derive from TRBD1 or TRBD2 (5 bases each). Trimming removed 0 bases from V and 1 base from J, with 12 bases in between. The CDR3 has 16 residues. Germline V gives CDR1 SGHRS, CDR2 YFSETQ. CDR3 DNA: TGCGCCAGCAGCTTGGCCGGGGCAGGGCGCACAGATACGCAGTATTTT. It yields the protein CASSLAGAGRTDTQYF.

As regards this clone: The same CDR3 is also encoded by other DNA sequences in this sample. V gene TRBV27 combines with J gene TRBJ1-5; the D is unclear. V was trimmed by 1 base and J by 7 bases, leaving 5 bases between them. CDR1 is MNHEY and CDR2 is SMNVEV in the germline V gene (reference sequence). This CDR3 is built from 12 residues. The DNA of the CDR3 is TGTGCCAGCAGTTTATTGGGACAGCCCCAGCATTTT. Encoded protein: CASSLLGQPQHF.

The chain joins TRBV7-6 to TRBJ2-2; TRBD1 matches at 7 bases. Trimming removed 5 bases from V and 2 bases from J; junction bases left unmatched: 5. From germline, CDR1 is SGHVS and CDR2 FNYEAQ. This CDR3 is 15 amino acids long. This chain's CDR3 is CASSPGQSNTGELFF. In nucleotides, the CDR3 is TGTGCCAGCAGCCCGGGACAGAGCAACACCGGGGAGCTGTTTTTT.

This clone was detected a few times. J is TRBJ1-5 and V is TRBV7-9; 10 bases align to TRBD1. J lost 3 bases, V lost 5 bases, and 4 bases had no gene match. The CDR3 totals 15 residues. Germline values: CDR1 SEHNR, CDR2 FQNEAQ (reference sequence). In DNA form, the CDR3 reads TGTGCCAGCAGCGAGACAGGGGGCATCAATCAGCCCCAGCATTTT. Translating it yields CASSETGGINQPQHF.

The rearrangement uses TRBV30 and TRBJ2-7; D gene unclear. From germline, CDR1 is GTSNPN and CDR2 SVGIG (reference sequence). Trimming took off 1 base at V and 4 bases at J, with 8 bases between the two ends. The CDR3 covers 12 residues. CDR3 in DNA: TGTGCCTGGAGTGACAGTAATTACGAGCAGTACTTC. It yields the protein CAWSDSNYEQYF.

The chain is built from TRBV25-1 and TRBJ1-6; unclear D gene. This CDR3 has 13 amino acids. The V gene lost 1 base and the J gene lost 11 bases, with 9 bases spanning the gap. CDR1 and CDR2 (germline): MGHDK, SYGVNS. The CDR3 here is CASSESGVTPLHF. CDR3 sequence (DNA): TGTGCCAGCAGTGAATCTGGAGTAACACCCCTCCACTTT. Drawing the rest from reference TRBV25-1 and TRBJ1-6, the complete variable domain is EADIYQTPRYLVIGTGKKITLECSQTMGHDKMYWYQQDPGMELHLIHYSYGVNSTEKGDLSSESTVSRIRTEHFPLTLESARPSHTSQYLCASSESGVTPLHFGNGTRLTVT.

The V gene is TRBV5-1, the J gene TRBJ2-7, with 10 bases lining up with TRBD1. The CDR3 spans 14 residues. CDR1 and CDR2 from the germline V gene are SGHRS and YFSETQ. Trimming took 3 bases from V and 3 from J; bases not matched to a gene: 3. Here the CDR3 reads CASSWGQGRYEQYF. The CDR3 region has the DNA TGCGCCAGCAGCTGGGGACAGGGGCGCTACGAGCAGTACTTC.